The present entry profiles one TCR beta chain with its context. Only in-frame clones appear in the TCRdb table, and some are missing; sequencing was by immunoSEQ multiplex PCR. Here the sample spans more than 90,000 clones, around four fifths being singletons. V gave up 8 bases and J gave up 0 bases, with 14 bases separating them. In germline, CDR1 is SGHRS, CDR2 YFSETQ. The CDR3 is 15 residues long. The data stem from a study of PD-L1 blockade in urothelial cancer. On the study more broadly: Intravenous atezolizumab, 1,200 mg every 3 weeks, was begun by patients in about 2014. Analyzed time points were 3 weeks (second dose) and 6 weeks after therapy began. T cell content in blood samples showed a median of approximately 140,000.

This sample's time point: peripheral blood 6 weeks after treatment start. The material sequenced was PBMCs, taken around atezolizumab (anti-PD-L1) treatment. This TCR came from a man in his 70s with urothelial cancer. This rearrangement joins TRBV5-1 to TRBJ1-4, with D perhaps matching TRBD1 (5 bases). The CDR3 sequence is CASARESATNEKLFF. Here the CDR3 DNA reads TGCGCCAGTGCCAGGGAAAGCGCAACTAATGAAAAACTGTTTTTT. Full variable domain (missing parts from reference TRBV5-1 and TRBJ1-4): KAGVTQTPRYLIKTRGQQVTLSCSPISGHRSVSWYQQTPGQGLQFLFEYFSETQRNKGNFPGRFSGRQFSNSRSEMNVSTLELGDSALYLCASARESATNEKLFFGSGTQLSVL.